This is a list of T cell receptor beta chains from one sample in a study of blood T cell repertoires in COVID-19. Data came from immunoSEQ multiplex PCR; TCRdb stores just in-frame clones and leaves some out. Of about 440,000 clones listed, about 90% are singletons. Sequences were obtained from PBMCs or T cells enriched from blood (not recorded which). These receptors were obtained from a young woman with acute COVID-19. Each CDR3 is given with its conserved first and last residue. The D gene is left open where the match is weak. Clone size is not always given. Where it is, it says once, few, many or a class for expanded clones.

size	V	D	J	DNA	CDR3
.	TRBV29-1	TRBD1	TRBJ2-7	TGCAGCGTCGACAGGGGGGGGACTAAACGGCAGCAGTACTTC	CSVDRGGTKRQQYF
.	TRBV7-9	TRBD1	TRBJ2-1	TGTGCCAGCAGCTTATTGAGGGGGCTTGAGGACAATGAGCAGTTCTTC	CASSLLRGLEDNEQFF
.	TRBV18	.	TRBJ1-5	TGTGCCAGCTCACGAACAACTTTAGACATGGATCAGCCCCAGCATTTT	CASSRTTLDMDQPQHF
.	TRBV7-9	TRBD1	TRBJ2-5	TGTGCCAGCAGCTTAGCCGGGACAGGGGGCTTGGAGACCCAGTACTTC	CASSLAGTGGLETQYF
.	TRBV28	.	TRBJ2-2	TGTGCCAGCAGTTACACTCGGGCCGGGGAGCTGTTTTTT	CASSYTRAGELFF
.	TRBV11-2	TRBD1	TRBJ2-3	TGTGCCAGTGTCGCCGGGACAGGGGCCTTCGCAGATACGCAGTATTTT	CASVAGTGAFADTQYF
.	TRBV6-5	TRBD1	TRBJ2-2	TGTGCCAGCAGACGACAGGGTGAAACCGGGGAGCTGTTTTTT	CASRRQGETGELFF
.	TRBV18	TRBD1	TRBJ1-4	TGTGCCAGCTCACCCCAACAGGGGGCTGGTGAAAAACTGTTTTTT	CASSPQQGAGEKLFF
.	TRBV15	TRBD1	TRBJ1-6	TGTGCCACCAGCAGACTACAGGGGGCAGCCTATAATTCACCCCTCCACTTT	CATSRLQGAAYNSPLHF
.	TRBV24-1	.	TRBJ2-7	TGTGCCACCCCTAGAGTTGTGGACTTC	CATPRVVDF
.	TRBV27	TRBD2	TRBJ2-1	TGTGCCAGCATTCGGTCTAGCGGACACAATGAGCAGTTCTTC	CASIRSSGHNEQFF
.	TRBV30	TRBD1	TRBJ1-2	TGTGCCTGTCAACTGGAGACAGGGCAAGGCTACACCTTC	CACQLETGQGYTF
once	TRBV9	.	TRBJ2-3	TGTGCCAGCAGCGCGGCACAGACAGGCACAGATACGCAGTATTTT	CASSAAQTGTDTQYF
.	TRBV3-1/TRBV3-2	.	TRBJ1-4	TGTGCCAGCAGGGGGGGAATGATGGAAAAACTGTTTTTT	CASRGGMMEKLFF
.	TRBV6-5	.	TRBJ1-5	TGTGCCAGCAGCCAAGACTATAGCAATCAGCCCCAGCATTTT	CASSQDYSNQPQHF
.	TRBV28	.	TRBJ2-7	TGTGCCAGCTCCCTTCAGGGGCCCTACGAGCAGTACTTC	CASSLQGPYEQYF
.	TRBV10-3	.	TRBJ1-3	TGTGCCATCAGTGAGACCAAACCGGACAGATTCTACTCTGGAAACACCATATATTTT	CAISETKPDRFYSGNTIYF
.	TRBV15	.	TRBJ1-2	TGTGCCACCAGCAGAGCAACGGCTGACTTATATGGCTACACCTTC	CATSRATADLYGYTF
.	TRBV28	TRBD2	TRBJ2-3	TGTGCCAGCAGACTAGCGGGGAACACAGATACGCAGTATTTT	CASRLAGNTDTQYF
.	TRBV19	TRBD1	TRBJ1-1	TGTGCCAGTAGTAACAGGGGTTCGGACACTGAAGCTTTCTTT	CASSNRGSDTEAFF
.	TRBV25-1	.	TRBJ2-7	TGTGCCAGCAGTGACCGCGGGACTCAGGTCTTC	CASSDRGTQVF
.	TRBV21-1	.	TRBJ1-1	TGTGCCAGCAGCCCTCTGGAGGAGAGGACCACTGAAGCTTTCTTT	CASSPLEERTTEAFF
.	TRBV12-5	.	TRBJ1-2	TGTGCTAGTGGTAGGGTCCGGGAGGGCTACACCTTC	CASGRVREGYTF
.	TRBV28	TRBD1	TRBJ1-5	TGTGCCAGCAGCTCCGGACAGGGGACCCAGCCCCAGCATTTT	CASSSGQGTQPQHF
once	TRBV20-1	.	TRBJ1-3	TGCAGTGCTAGAGATGCGAACACCATATATTTT	CSARDANTIYF
.	TRBV28	.	TRBJ1-1	TGTGCCAGCAGGATTAGACGGACATCCATGAACACTGAAGCTTTCTTT	CASRIRRTSMNTEAFF
few	TRBV15	.	TRBJ2-1	TGTGCCACCAGCGCACAGGGTCAGAATGAGCAGTTCTTC	CATSAQGQNEQFF
.	TRBV6-5	TRBD1	TRBJ2-7	TGTGCCAGCAGACGACAGGGTTTTACCTACGAGCAGTACTTC	CASRRQGFTYEQYF
.	TRBV3-1/TRBV3-2	.	TRBJ1-2	TGTGCCAGCAGCCAAGATCGGGAGGGACTTAATAGGGGGTTCAACTATGGCTACACCTTC	CASSQDREGLNRGFNYGYTF
.	TRBV30	TRBD1	TRBJ2-7	TGTGCCTGGAGAGGGACAGAATCCTACGAGCAGTACTTC	CAWRGTESYEQYF
.	TRBV3-1/TRBV3-2	TRBD2	TRBJ2-1	TGTGCCAGCAGCCCCCTAAGCGGGAGAGGAAATGAGCAGTTCTTC	CASSPLSGRGNEQFF
.	TRBV28	TRBD1	TRBJ1-5	TGTGCCAGCAGCACACTAACCCCGGGACAGCATTATAGCAATCAGCCCCAGCATTTT	CASSTLTPGQHYSNQPQHF
.	TRBV27	.	TRBJ1-5	TGTGCCAGCAGTTTAAGGGGGTATAGCAATCAGCCCCAGCATTTT	CASSLRGYSNQPQHF
.	TRBV6-4	TRBD2	TRBJ2-2	TGTGCCAGCAGGGGACTAGCGGGAGTCGGGGAGCTGTTTTTT	CASRGLAGVGELFF
.	TRBV6-5	TRBD2	TRBJ2-2	TGTGCCAGCAGTTACCCCCGGGGGGGGCACACCGGGGAGCTGTTTTTT	CASSYPRGGHTGELFF
.	TRBV27	TRBD2	TRBJ2-5	TGTGCCAGCAGCCGTCGGGCGGGGGGCCAAGAGACCCAGTACTTC	CASSRRAGGQETQYF
.	TRBV10-1	TRBD1	TRBJ1-2	TGCGCCAAGCGGACAGGGGGCTGTGGCTACACCTTC	CAKRTGGCGYTF
.	TRBV12-3/TRBV12-4	TRBD2	TRBJ2-1	TGTGCCAGCAGTCTCAGCGGGGCGGATGAGCAGTTCTTC	CASSLSGADEQFF
.	TRBV15	TRBD1	TRBJ2-5	TGTGCCACCAGCGGAAGACAGGGGACGCAAGAGACCCAGTACTTC	CATSGRQGTQETQYF
medium-sized	TRBV5-4	TRBD2	TRBJ2-1	TGTGCCAGCAGCTCCATCGGGAGGCGGTACAATGAGCAGTTCTTC	CASSSIGRRYNEQFF
.	TRBV12-3/TRBV12-4	.	TRBJ1-4	TGTGCCAGCAGTTTAGCAGGGAGTGAAAAACTGTTTTTT	CASSLAGSEKLFF
.	TRBV30	.	TRBJ2-3	TGTGCCTGGAGTGTACGGTGGTCAGATACGCAGTATTTT	CAWSVRWSDTQYF
.	TRBV3-1/TRBV3-2	.	TRBJ2-1	TGTGCCAGCAGCCAATCGTCGGGGAGCTCCTACAATGAGCAGTTCTTC	CASSQSSGSSYNEQFF